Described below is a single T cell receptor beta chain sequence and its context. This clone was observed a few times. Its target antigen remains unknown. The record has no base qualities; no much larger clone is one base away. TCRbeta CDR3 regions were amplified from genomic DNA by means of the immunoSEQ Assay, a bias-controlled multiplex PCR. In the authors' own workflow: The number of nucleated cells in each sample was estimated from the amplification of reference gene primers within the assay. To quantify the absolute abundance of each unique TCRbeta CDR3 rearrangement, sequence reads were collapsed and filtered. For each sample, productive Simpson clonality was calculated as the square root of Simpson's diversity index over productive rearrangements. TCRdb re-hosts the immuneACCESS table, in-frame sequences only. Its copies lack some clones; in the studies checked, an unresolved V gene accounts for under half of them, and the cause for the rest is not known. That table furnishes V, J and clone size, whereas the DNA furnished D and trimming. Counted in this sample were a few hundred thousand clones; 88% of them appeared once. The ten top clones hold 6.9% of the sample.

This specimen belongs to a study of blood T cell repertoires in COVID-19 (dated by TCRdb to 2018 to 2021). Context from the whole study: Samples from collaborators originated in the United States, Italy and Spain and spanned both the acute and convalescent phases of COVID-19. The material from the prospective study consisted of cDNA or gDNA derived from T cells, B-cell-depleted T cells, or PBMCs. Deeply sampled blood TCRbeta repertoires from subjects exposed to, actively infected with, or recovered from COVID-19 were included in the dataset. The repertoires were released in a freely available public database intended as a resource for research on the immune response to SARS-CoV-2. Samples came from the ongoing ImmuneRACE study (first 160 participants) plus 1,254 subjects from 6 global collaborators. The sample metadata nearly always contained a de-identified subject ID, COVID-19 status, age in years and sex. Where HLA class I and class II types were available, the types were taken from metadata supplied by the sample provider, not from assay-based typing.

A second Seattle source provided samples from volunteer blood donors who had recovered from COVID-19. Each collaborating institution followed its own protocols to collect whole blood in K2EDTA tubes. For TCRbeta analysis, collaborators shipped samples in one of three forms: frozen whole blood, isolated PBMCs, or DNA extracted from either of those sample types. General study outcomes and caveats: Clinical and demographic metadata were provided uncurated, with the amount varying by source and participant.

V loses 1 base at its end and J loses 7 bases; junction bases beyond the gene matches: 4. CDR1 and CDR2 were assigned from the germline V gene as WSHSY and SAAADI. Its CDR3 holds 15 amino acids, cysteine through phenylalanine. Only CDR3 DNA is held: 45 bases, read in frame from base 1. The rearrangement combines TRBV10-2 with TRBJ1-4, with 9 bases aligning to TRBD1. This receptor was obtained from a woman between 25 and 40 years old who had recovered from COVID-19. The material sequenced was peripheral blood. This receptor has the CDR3 CASSEYGTGSEKLFF. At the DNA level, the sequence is TGCGCCAGCAGTGAGTACGGGACAGGGAGTGAAAAACTGTTTTTT.